Below, 25 T cell receptor beta chains from the same sample are listed, as sequenced in a study of shared clonotypes between healthy human individuals. Using immunoSEQ multiplex PCR, the repertoire was profiled, and TCRdb retains in-frame clones only, with some absent. The sample includes roughly 2.5 million clones, just over 90% seen only once; the top ten take about 0.13%. Sequencing input: naive CD4+ T cells sorted from blood. Subset denoted: CD45RA+ positively selected. The receptors originated from a man younger than 30 in good health.

The count of this clone is one. The chain uses TRBV30 and TRBJ1-2, with D perhaps matching TRBD1 (5 bases). Trimming cost V 6 bases and J 7 bases, with 18 bases left between them. This CDR3 contains 13 residues. Germline CDR1 is GTSNPN and CDR2 is SVGIG (reference sequence). This chain's CDR3 is CACLKGLEGGYTF. CDR3 coding DNA: TGTGCCTGTTTAAAGGGGCTGGAGGGTGGCTACACCTTC.

The J gene is TRBJ1-3, the V gene TRBV2; possible D gene TRBD1, 5 bases. The CDR3 is 14 residues long. The V and J ends lost 8 bases and 0 bases respectively, with 11 bases between them. CDR1 is SNHLY and CDR2 is FYNNEI in the germline V gene. CDR3 residues: CASLTEFSGNTIYF. In DNA form, the CDR3 reads TGTGCCAGCTTGACAGAGTTCTCTGGAAACACCATATATTTT.

This rearrangement joins TRBV30 to TRBJ1-3; D gene unclear. This CDR3 has 12 amino acids. Trimming removed 0 bases at V and 7 bases at J, with 7 bases between. The germline V gene has CDR1 GTSNPN and CDR2 SVGIG (reference sequence). The CDR3 nucleotides are TGTGCCTGGAGTGTAATCGCGAACACCATATATTTT. Its translation is CAWSVIANTIYF.

The chain employs TRBV4-3 and TRBJ2-1; 13 nucleotides match TRBD2. Unmatched junction bases numbered 10, after V lost 1 base and J lost 10 bases. CDR3 size: 17 residues. CDR1 LGHNA and CDR2 YSLEER come from the germline V gene. The CDR3 nucleotides are TGCGCCAGCAGCCAAGTACTAGCGGGAGGGCCTTATAACGAGCAGTTCTTC. This codes for CASSQVLAGGPYNEQFF.

The chain carries TRBV2 and TRBJ2-5; the D gene is possibly TRBD2 (5 bases). The CDR3 consists of 15 residues. V lost 6 bases and J 5 bases, leaving 19 bases between the germline ends. Germline V lookup: CDR1 SNHLY, CDR2 FYNNEI. The CDR3 sequence is CASRKGAGVRETQYF. The CDR3 nucleotides read TGTGCCAGCAGGAAGGGAGCTGGGGTGCGGGAGACCCAGTACTTC.

This clone appeared a few times. The chain couples TRBV6-5 to TRBJ1-2, with 9 positions matching TRBD1. V was pared by 6 bases and J by 8 bases, with 13 bases of the junction left unmatched. This CDR3 is built from 15 residues. Germline-derived CDR1 and CDR2 are MNHEY and SVGAGI. The DNA of the CDR3 is TGTGCCAGCAGCACTACCTTAACAGGGGGCGGCGGCTACACCTTC. Protein product: CASSTTLTGGGGYTF.

Only a few counts were recorded for this clone. At the DNA level, this CDR3 is encoded by other sequences in the same sample as well. This chain uses TRBV7-9 with TRBJ2-7; TRBD1 might be the D (6 bases). V dropped 1 base and J dropped 0 bases, with 7 bases sitting between them. Germline V lookup: CDR1 SEHNR, CDR2 FQNEAQ (reference sequence). The CDR3 length is 14 residues. CDR3 amino acids: CASSLGQASYEQYF. The CDR3 nucleotides are TGTGCCAGCAGCTTAGGACAGGCCTCCTACGAGCAGTACTTC.

The chain recombines TRBV2 with TRBJ2-7, with 11 positions matching TRBD2. Germline CDR1 and CDR2: SNHLY and FYNNEI. Unmatched junction bases numbered 9, after V lost 8 bases and J lost 3 bases. The CDR3 contains 15 residues. Here the CDR3 DNA reads TGTGCCAGCGTTAGCGGGAGGGCTAGGGGCTACGAGCAGTACTTC. Translating it yields CASVSGRARGYEQYF.

This chain links TRBV30 with TRBJ1-2; D remains unclear. V lost 3 bases to trimming and J lost 6 bases, with 14 bases between them. This CDR3 is built from 13 residues. Germline assignment: CDR1 GTSNPN and CDR2 SVGIG (reference sequence). The CDR3 region is CAWSHPLSDGYTF. CDR3 nucleotides: TGTGCCTGGAGCCACCCCCTCTCGGATGGCTACACCTTC. The full variable domain, rest sourced from reference TRBV30 and TRBJ1-2, is SQTIHQWPATLVQPVGSPLSLECTVEGTSNPNLYWYRQAAGRGLQLLFYSVGIGQISSEVPQNLSASRPQDRQFILSSKKLLLSDSGFYLCAWSHPLSDGYTFGSGTRLTVV.

This chain links TRBV4-1 with TRBJ2-7; D is unclear. The CDR3 runs 14 residues. V shed 0 bases and J shed 0 bases, with 6 bases lying between them. The germline V gene encodes CDR1 MGHRA and CDR2 YSYEKL. CDR3 coding DNA: TGCGCCAGCAGCCAAGATCGCAACTCCTACGAGCAGTACTTC. Translation: CASSQDRNSYEQYF.

The J gene is TRBJ2-2, the V gene TRBV29-1; D is unclear. Trimming pared 5 bases from V and 1 base from J, leaving 5 bases between. CDR1 and CDR2 from the germline V gene are SQVTM and ANQGSEA. The CDR3 sequence is 12 residues long. The chain's CDR3 is CSVRLNTGELFF. The CDR3 coding sequence is TGCAGCGTTAGACTGAACACCGGGGAGCTGTTTTTT.

The genes are TRBV11-2 and TRBJ1-1; 9 bases match TRBD1. The CDR3 is made up of 17 amino acids. The germline CDR1 and CDR2 sequences are SGHAT and FQNNGV. With V trimmed by 5 bases and J by 3 bases, 13 bases remained unmatched. This CDR3 is CASSLGGGTGFYTEAFF. The CDR3 DNA follows: TGTGCCAGCAGCCTGGGGGGCGGGACAGGGTTTTACACTGAAGCTTTCTTT.

This chain links TRBV28 with TRBJ2-5; D remains unclear. The CDR3 has 15 amino acids. V lost 5 bases to trimming and J lost 10 bases, with 23 bases between them. In germline, CDR1 is MDHEN, CDR2 SYDVKM. For the CDR3, the DNA is TGTGCCAGCAGTCCTAAGTTGGGTTCCAAGACGAACCAGTACTTC. It codes for CASSPKLGSKTNQYF.

The chain couples TRBV9 to TRBJ2-1; no definite D call. V lost 3 bases to trimming and J lost 5 bases, with 12 bases between them. Germline-derived CDR1 and CDR2 are SGDLS and YYNGEE. CDR3 size: 14 residues. The CDR3 DNA reads TGTGCCAGCAGCGGACTTGGGCCGCACAATGAGCAGTTCTTC. Residues: CASSGLGPHNEQFF.

CDR3 in DNA: TGTGCCAGCCATAGACCTCCCGGAGATACGCAGTATTTT. It translates to CASHRPPGDTQYF. This chain connects TRBV6-6 to TRBJ2-3; no definite D call. Looked up from germline, CDR1 is MNHNY and CDR2 is SVGAGI (reference sequence). The CDR3 consists of 13 residues. V gave up 8 bases and J gave up 5 bases, with 14 bases separating them.

This sequence joins TRBV21-1 and TRBJ2-7. TRBV21-1 is tagged as a pseudogene. The CDR3 spans 15 residues. The CDR3 DNA is TGTGCCAGCCCCCCGGGGACGGGGCGAGCCTACGAGCAGTACTTC. This codes for CASPPGTGRAYEQYF.

This clone has just one count. Distinct nucleotide sequences in the sample also encode this CDR3. This chain connects TRBV6-5 to TRBJ1-1, with D perhaps matching TRBD1 (5 bases). Germline lookup yields CDR1 MNHEY and CDR2 SVGAGI. The CDR3 runs to 14 residues. Trimming stripped 5 bases from V and 0 bases from J, with 10 bases between. The CDR3 DNA is TGTGCCAGCAGTCGTGACAGAGTGAACACTGAAGCTTTCTTT. The encoded protein is CASSRDRVNTEAFF.

V usage is TRBV18 and J usage is TRBJ2-1, with TRBD2 identical over 9 bases. CDR3 length: 17 amino acids. The germline V gene encodes CDR1 KGHSH and CDR2 LQKENI. V lost 1 base and J lost 8; bases outside the gene matches: 12. The CDR3 DNA sequence: TGTGCCAGCTCACCACAATGGAGCGGGGGGCCTTCCCATGAGCAGTTCTTC. Its translation is CASSPQWSGGPSHEQFF. The variable domain in full, with the rest retrieved from reference TRBV18 and TRBJ2-1, is NAGVMQNPRHLVRRRGQEARLRCSPMKGHSHVYWYRQLPEEGLKFMVYLQKENIIDESGMPKERFSAEFPKEGPSILRIQQVVRGDSAAYFCASSPQWSGGPSHEQFFGPGTRLTVL.

The genes are TRBV2 and TRBJ2-2; TRBD2 matches 10 bases. Germline V lookup: CDR1 SNHLY, CDR2 FYNNEI. The length of the CDR3 is 13 residues. V lost 8 bases, J lost 5 bases, and 2 bases stayed unmatched. The CDR3 nucleotides read TGTGCCAGCCAGCGGGAGGGGACCGGGGAGCTGTTTTTT. Translation gives CASQREGTGELFF. Variable domain in full (rest from reference TRBV2 and TRBJ2-2): EPEVTQTPSHQVTQMGQEVILRCVPISNHLYFYWYRQILGQKVEFLVSFYNNEISEKSEIFDDQFSVERPDGSNFTLKIRSTKLEDSAMYFCASQREGTGELFFGEGSRLTVL.

In this sample, this clone turned up once. V gene TRBV7-9 combines with J gene TRBJ2-1, with 12 bases identical to TRBD2. There are 14 residues in the CDR3. CDR1 is SEHNR, CDR2 FQNEAQ, per germline (reference sequence). V lost 2 bases, J lost 15 bases, and 8 bases stayed unmatched. Written as DNA, the CDR3 is TGTGCCAGCAGCTTAACTAGCGGGAGGCCCCTACCGTTCTTC. This codes for CASSLTSGRPLPFF.

This CDR3 reads CASSRWIDDGYTF. CDR3 nucleotide sequence: TGTGCCAGCAGTAGATGGATCGATGATGGCTACACCTTC. J is TRBJ1-2 and V is TRBV6-5; D gene uncertain. This CDR3 contains 13 residues. The V end was cut by 5 bases, the J end by 6 bases, with 13 bases between. In germline, CDR1 is MNHEY, CDR2 SVGAGI.

Regarding this clone: The same CDR3 also results from other DNA sequences found in this sample. V usage is TRBV5-1 and J usage is TRBJ2-5; TRBD1 might be the D (5 bases). With 2 bases removed from V and 2 bases from J, the gap between germline ends came to 10 bases. CDR1 SGHRS and CDR2 YFSETQ come from the germline V gene. The CDR3 is made up of 14 amino acids. The DNA of the CDR3 is TGCGCCAGCAGCTTTCAGGGCGGACAAGAGACCCAGTACTTC. It specifies CASSFQGGQETQYF.

The gene calls are TRBV5-1 and TRBJ1-2; TRBD1 aligns across 7 bases. This CDR3 is built from 15 residues. From germline, CDR1 is SGHRS and CDR2 YFSETQ. Trimming cost V 4 bases and J 8 bases; bases outside gene matches: 14. CDR3 bases: TGCGCCAGCAGCCCACAACCGGGACAGCAAGGCGGCTACACCTTC. It encodes CASSPQPGQQGGYTF.

The chain is built from TRBV6-5 and TRBJ2-2; 8 bases map to TRBD1. The germline gives CDR1 MNHEY, CDR2 SVGAGI. After removal of 6 bases from V and 1 base from J, the junction contained 4 bases not matched to a gene. CDR3 size: 15 residues. CDR3 in amino acids: CASRPGTGNTGELFF. CDR3 nucleotide sequence: TGTGCCAGCAGACCCGGGACAGGGAACACCGGGGAGCTGTTTTTT.

The chain couples TRBV30 to TRBJ1-5; 9 positions match TRBD1. V lost 4 bases and J lost 7; bases outside the gene matches: 8. The germline CDR1 and CDR2 sequences are GTSNPN and SVGIG (reference sequence). This CDR3 contains 14 residues. In DNA form, the CDR3 reads TGTGCCTGGACTTTACAGGGGGCCGGGCAGCCCCAGCATTTT. Its translation: CAWTLQGAGQPQHF.